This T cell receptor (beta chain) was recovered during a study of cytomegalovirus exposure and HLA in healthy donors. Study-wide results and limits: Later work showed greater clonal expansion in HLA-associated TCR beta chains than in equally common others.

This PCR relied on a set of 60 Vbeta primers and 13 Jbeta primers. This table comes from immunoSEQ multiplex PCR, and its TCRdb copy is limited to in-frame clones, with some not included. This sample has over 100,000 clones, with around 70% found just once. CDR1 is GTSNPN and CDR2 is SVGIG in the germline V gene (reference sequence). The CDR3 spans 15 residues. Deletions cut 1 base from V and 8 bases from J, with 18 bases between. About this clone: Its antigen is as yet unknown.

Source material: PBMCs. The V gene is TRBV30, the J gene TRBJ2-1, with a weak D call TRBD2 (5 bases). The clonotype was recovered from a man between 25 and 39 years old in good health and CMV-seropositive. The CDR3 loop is CAWSELAYAGDEQFF. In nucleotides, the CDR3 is TGTGCCTGGAGTGAGTTGGCTTACGCCGGGGATGAGCAGTTCTTC.